This T cell receptor beta chain appears in the sequencing data of a study of technical replicates of blood from several donors. Produced via immunoSEQ multiplex PCR; TCRdb's table is partial and in-frame only. The sample contains more than 65,000 clones, approximately 78% of which appear only once. CDR3 length: 15 amino acids. V shed 10 bases, J shed 2 bases, and the junction held 5 bases outside the gene matches. Germline assignment: CDR1 LNHDA and CDR2 SQIVND (reference sequence). The sample consisted of PBMCs. V gene TRBV19 combines with J gene TRBJ1-6; 10 bases map to TRBD1. This clonotype was sampled from a human donor in good health. Some clones in this sample may be carry-over from other donors' samples. The CDR3 region is CATGTGVTYNSPLHF. Here the CDR3 DNA reads TGTGCCACGGGGACAGGGGTTACCTATAATTCACCCCTCCACTTT.